The present T cell receptor (beta chain) was sequenced within a study of HIV-infected patients and healthy controls. Alpha and beta constant-region primers primed reverse transcription of approximately 0.55 ug RNA. Using multiplexing indices, alpha and beta chain libraries were generated apart by chain-specific third strand synthesis. A short first PCR added P5 and P7 adapter elements and a second index. MiXCR, applied by TCRdb to the 5' RACE reads, yields one record per CDR3 protein. Of 6,400 or so distinct CDR3 sequences listed, about 9.4% were seen once; the top ten hold about 18%. Antiretroviral therapy had run roughly three months, about 14 weeks, before follow-up blood collection. No cell fractionation was done, so the repertoire covers all unsorted peripheral blood T cells. This clonotype has ten or more counts. This sequence originates from an adult with HIV infection. The sample in question was blood, obtained during antiretroviral therapy.

The CDR3 DNA reads TGTGCCAGCAGCCAAGAAGTACCTCGGGGGGAGCAGTACTTC. It yields the protein CASSQEVPRGEQYF. The rearrangement uses TRBV3-1 and TRBJ2-7; possible D gene TRBD2, 6 bases. The ends were cut back, 0 bases at V and 7 bases at J, with 13 bases in the middle. The CDR3 has 14 amino acids. Germline assignment: CDR1 LGHDT and CDR2 YNNKEL (reference sequence).